One sample yielded the 17 T cell receptor beta chains listed below, sequenced in a study of shared clonotypes between healthy human individuals. Naive CD8 cells comprised CD45RO-negative, CCR7-positively selected cells, excluding terminally differentiated effector memory CD45RA+ cells. Clones were read by immunoSEQ multiplex PCR, and TCRdb kept only the in-frame ones, dropping some. This table has around 1,900,000 clones, 93% appearing once. The sequencing input was naive CD8+ T cells from PBMCs. These receptors were taken from a young man in good health. Some clones in this sample may be carry-over from other donors' samples.

This rearrangement joins TRBV5-1 to TRBJ2-7; 9 bases match TRBD1. From germline, CDR1 is SGHRS and CDR2 YFSETQ. This CDR3 is built from 14 residues. Losses at the gene ends were 4 bases for V and 4 bases for J; bases not matched to a gene: 6. Here the CDR3 reads CASSPDRGMYEQYF. The CDR3 DNA sequence: TGCGCCAGCAGCCCGGACAGGGGAATGTACGAGCAGTACTTC.

On this clone: Additional DNA sequences in this sample encode the identical CDR3. This chain uses TRBV7-9 with TRBJ1-2; no definite D call. CDR3 length equals 12 residues. Germline CDR1 is SEHNR and CDR2 is FQNEAQ (reference sequence). V lost 5 bases and J lost 5, with 9 bases in between. CDR3 residues: CASSPGRYGYTF. The CDR3 bases are TGTGCCAGCAGCCCTGGGAGATATGGCTACACCTTC.

With respect to this clone: At the DNA level, this CDR3 is encoded by other sequences in the same sample as well. The rearrangement joins TRBV7-9 to TRBJ2-7; D is unresolved. With 2 bases removed from V and 1 base from J, the gap between germline ends came to 6 bases. The CDR3 covers 13 residues. Looked up from germline, CDR1 is SEHNR and CDR2 is FQNEAQ (reference sequence). CDR3 nucleotides: TGTGCCAGCAGCTTAAAAGCTTCCTACGAGCAGTACTTC. Its protein is CASSLKASYEQYF.

Concerning this clone: Other DNA sequences in the sample encode the same CDR3. V is TRBV27 and J is TRBJ2-3, with TRBD2 matching 11 bases. The CDR3 sequence is 17 residues long. Germline V CDR1 and CDR2: MNHEY, SMNVEV (reference sequence). J gave up 6 bases and V 2 bases, and 10 bases lay outside the gene matches. The CDR3 region is CASSLLGTSGPTDTQYF. CDR3 nucleotides: TGTGCCAGCAGTTTACTCGGGACTAGCGGTCCCACCGATACGCAGTATTTT.

The chain joins TRBV19 to TRBJ2-1; the match to TRBD2 covers 8 bases. V trimming: 11 bases; J trimming: 2 bases; junction bases outside the gene matches: 8. This CDR3 is 14 amino acids long. Germline V gene lookup returns CDR1 LNHDA and CDR2 SQIVND (reference sequence). This chain's CDR3 is CASRIAGPYNEQFF. The CDR3 nucleotides read TGTGCCTCCCGGATAGCGGGGCCCTACAATGAGCAGTTCTTC. Together with reference TRBV19 and TRBJ2-1, the CDR3 gives the full variable domain: DGGITQSPKYLFRKEGQNVTLSCEQNLNHDAMYWYRQDPGQGLRLIYYSQIVNDFQKGDIAEGYSVSREKKESFPLTVTSAQKNPTAFYLCASRIAGPYNEQFFGPGTRLTVL.

The chain combines TRBV7-9 with TRBJ1-1; the match to TRBD1 covers 8 bases. The ends lost 1 base at V and 6 bases at J; junction bases unmatched: 4. Germline V gives CDR1 SEHNR, CDR2 FQNEAQ (reference sequence). This CDR3 has 14 amino acids. The DNA for the CDR3 is TGTGCCAGCAGCTTAGTGGACAGGGCCCCTGAAGCTTTCTTT. Translating gives CASSLVDRAPEAFF.

V and J are TRBV10-2 and TRBJ2-6; D remains unclear. This CDR3 spans 16 amino acids. Trimming stripped 5 bases from V and 0 bases from J, with 11 bases between. Germline CDR1 and CDR2: WSHSY and SAAADI. The CDR3 bases are TGCGCCAGCAGTCCCTTTTCGAGCTCTGGGGCCAACGTCCTGACTTTC. The encoded protein is CASSPFSSSGANVLTF.

The chain employs TRBV19 and TRBJ1-5; D remains unclear. This CDR3 spans 16 amino acids. Per germline, CDR1 LNHDA and CDR2 SQIVND (reference sequence). The V and J ends lost 3 bases and 6 bases respectively, with 18 bases between them. The CDR3 DNA follows: TGTGCCAGTAGTATCGCGTCCAGGCGGGTGAGTCAGCCCCAGCATTTT. Encoded protein: CASSIASRRVSQPQHF.

This chain joins TRBV29-1 and TRBJ1-2; TRBD1 matches at 7 bases. The ends lost 6 bases at V and 7 bases at J; junction bases unmatched: 5. Per the germline V gene, CDR1 is SQVTM and CDR2 is ANQGSEA. The CDR3 runs to 11 residues. CDR3: CSVTGVSGYTF. The DNA for the CDR3 is TGCAGCGTAACAGGGGTTTCTGGCTACACCTTC.

J is TRBJ2-1 and V is TRBV7-9; no definite D call. CDR1 is SEHNR and CDR2 is FQNEAQ in the germline V gene (reference sequence). V was shortened by 8 bases and J by 5 bases, with 10 bases between the two germline ends. The CDR3 runs 12 residues. The CDR3: CASDRRDNEQFF. The CDR3 DNA reads as TGTGCCAGCGATCGGAGAGACAATGAGCAGTTCTTC.

V usage is TRBV7-9 and J usage is TRBJ2-1; 10 bases are shared with TRBD2. The V gene's germline CDR1 is SEHNR and CDR2 FQNEAQ (reference sequence). This CDR3 has 17 amino acids. V gave up 5 bases and J gave up 4 bases; unmatched junction bases: 11. The CDR3 nucleotides read TGTGCCAGCAGCCCCAGACTAGCGGGCCCCTTATACAATGAGCAGTTCTTC. This codes for CASSPRLAGPLYNEQFF. Full variable domain (rest looked up from reference TRBV7-9 and TRBJ2-1): DTGVSQNPRHKITKRGQNVTFRCDPISEHNRLYWYRQTLGQGPEFLTYFQNEAQLEKSRLLSDRFSAERPKGSFSTLEIQRTEQGDSAMYLCASSPRLAGPLYNEQFFGPGTRLTVL.

This chain connects TRBV29-1 to TRBJ1-5; D not resolved. CDR3 size: 14 residues. Per the germline V gene, CDR1 is SQVTM and CDR2 is ANQGSEA. Trimming shortened V by 7 bases and J by 0 bases, and 13 bases separated the two germline ends. CDR3 bases: TGCAGCGCCTTGGACGGATATAGCAATCAGCCCCAGCATTTT. Amino acids: CSALDGYSNQPQHF. Using reference TRBV29-1 and TRBJ1-5 for the parts outside the CDR3, the full variable domain is SAVISQKPSRDICQRGTSLTIQCQVDSQVTMMFWYRQQPGQSLTLIATANQGSEATYESGFVIDKFPISRPNLTFSTLTVSNMSPEDSSIYLCSALDGYSNQPQHFGDGTRLSIL.

The gene calls are TRBV4-1 and TRBJ2-7; possible D gene TRBD1, 6 bases. The CDR3 runs 13 residues. Germline-derived CDR1 and CDR2 are MGHRA and YSYEKL. V lost 2 bases, J lost 4 bases, and 9 bases lay in between. In DNA form, the CDR3 reads TGCGCCAGCAGCCAACCACAGGGTTACGAGCAGTACTTC. Translating gives CASSQPQGYEQYF.

The CDR3 region has the DNA TGTGCCAGCAGTGAAACAGGGATGATCCAGCCCCAGCATTTT. It codes for CASSETGMIQPQHF. The gene calls are TRBV27 and TRBJ1-5, with D perhaps matching TRBD1 (6 bases). The CDR3 spans 14 residues. V was clipped by 5 bases and J by 7 bases, with 15 bases between them. The V gene's germline CDR1 is MNHEY and CDR2 SMNVEV (reference sequence).

This sequence joins TRBV6-1 and TRBJ2-7, with TRBD2 as a possible D gene (7 bases). The CDR3 runs 12 residues. Germline CDR1 MNHNS, CDR2 SASEGT. V dropped 10 bases and J dropped 4 bases, with 14 bases sitting between them. CDR3 loop: CATLRGGYEQYF. In nucleotides, the CDR3 is TGTGCCACCCTAAGGGGGGGGTACGAGCAGTACTTC.

With respect to this clone: This CDR3 is also generated by other DNA sequences in the sample. This sequence joins TRBV19 and TRBJ2-1; D gene uncertain. The CDR3 covers 15 residues. V lost 3 bases, J lost 0 bases, and 9 bases lay in between. CDR1 and CDR2 from the germline V gene are LNHDA and SQIVND (reference sequence). The CDR3 DNA reads as TGTGCCAGTAGTATTGGCAGAAGCTCCTACAATGAGCAGTTCTTC. It is translated as CASSIGRSSYNEQFF. Drawing the rest from reference TRBV19 and TRBJ2-1, the complete variable domain is DGGITQSPKYLFRKEGQNVTLSCEQNLNHDAMYWYRQDPGQGLRLIYYSQIVNDFQKGDIAEGYSVSREKKESFPLTVTSAQKNPTAFYLCASSIGRSSYNEQFFGPGTRLTVL.

This clone has only one observation. The same CDR3 is also encoded by other DNA sequences in this sample. V usage is TRBV27 and J usage is TRBJ2-1; D is ambiguous. Germline V gives CDR1 MNHEY, CDR2 SMNVEV (reference sequence). Between the trimmed V and J ends, which lost 3 bases and 0 bases, there was a span of 6 bases. This CDR3 contains 14 residues. Here the CDR3 DNA reads TGTGCCAGCAGTTTTGTCAGCTCCTACAATGAGCAGTTCTTC. Encoded protein: CASSFVSSYNEQFF.